These 13 T cell receptor beta chains were all obtained from the same sample, sequenced in a study of T cells in Graves' hyperthyroidism and ophthalmopathy. RNA transcripts yielded amplified TCR beta CDR3 regions. A set of HTBI primers served as the primers for a first-round RT-PCR of the TCR CDR3. TCRdb passed the multiplex PCR reads through MiXCR, listing each CDR3 protein once. The table records 650,000 to 800,000 distinct CDR3 sequences, roughly 45% of them present only once. The sample was peripheral blood or thyroid tissue (not recorded which). These TCRs come from an adult man with Graves' disease, either hyperthyroidism or ophthalmopathy (not recorded which).

This clonotype was observed a handful of times. The V gene is TRBV20-1, the J gene TRBJ2-2, with 9 bases fitting TRBD2. This CDR3 comprises 16 residues. The V segment lost 2 bases and the J segment 0 bases; nucleotides outside the gene matches: 4. CDR1 is DFQATT and CDR2 is SNEGSKA in the germline V gene (reference sequence). The CDR3 DNA is TGCAGTGCTAGATCTAGCGGGAATGCGAACACCGGGGAGCTGTTTTTT. Its protein product is CSARSSGNANTGELFF.

The gene calls are TRBV20-1 and TRBJ2-5; possibly TRBD2 for D (7 bases). The CDR3 has 13 amino acids. The germline gives CDR1 DFQATT, CDR2 SNEGSKA (reference sequence). Between the trimmed V and J ends, which lost 7 bases and 5 bases, there was a span of 17 bases. CDR3 coding DNA: TGCAGTGTCAGTGGGGGGGCTGGGGAGACCCAGTACTTC. Protein product: CSVSGGAGETQYF.

This clonotype has just a few counts. The chain couples TRBV5-1 to TRBJ1-1; 7 bases map to TRBD1. This CDR3 spans 14 amino acids. The junction had 7 bases not matched to a gene; V was cut back by 4 bases and J by 4 bases. CDR1 SGHRS and CDR2 YFSETQ come from the germline V gene. The CDR3 DNA reads TGCGCCAGCAGCGTATACTCAGGGGGCACTGAAGCTTTCTTT. The encoded protein is CASSVYSGGTEAFF.

A remark on this clonotype: A much larger clone sits a single nucleotide away, making a read error possible. The rearrangement links TRBV7-9 to TRBJ1-1; TRBD1 matches at 9 bases. Germline V gene data show CDR1 as SEHNR and CDR2 as FQNEAQ (reference sequence). This CDR3 contains 12 residues. The trim removed 10 bases at V and 2 bases at J, leaving 2 bases unmatched. The chain's CDR3 is CATQGANTEAFF. In nucleotides, the CDR3 is TGTGCCACACAGGGGGCAAACACTGAAGCTTTCTTT.

This clonotype was seen at least ten times. The chain carries TRBV7-3 and TRBJ1-6; D uncertain. Deletions cut 2 bases from V and 2 bases from J, with 10 bases between. Germline V gives CDR1 SGHTA, CDR2 FQGTGA. The CDR3 has 16 residues. The CDR3: CASSLYSQPYNSPLHF. The CDR3 bases are TGTGCCAGCAGCTTATACAGCCAGCCCTATAATTCACCCCTCCACTTT.

The V and J genes are TRBV7-6 and TRBJ2-7, with a weak D call TRBD1 (6 bases). Trimming cost V 7 bases and J 2 bases, with 18 bases left between them. This CDR3 has 15 residues. Germline CDR1 SGHVS, CDR2 FNYEAQ. The CDR3 spells CASTLTGLGAYEQYF. Here the CDR3 DNA reads TGTGCCAGCACCTTGACAGGCCTTGGGGCCTACGAGCAGTACTTC.

This clonotype was seen only a few times. Written as DNA, the CDR3 is TGTGCCAGCAGTTTAGCCGGGACTATCTACGAGCAGTACTTC. Translating gives CASSLAGTIYEQYF. The chain employs TRBV12-3 or TRBV12-4 and TRBJ2-7, with 7 bases matching TRBD2. Trimming removed 0 bases from V and 3 bases from J; junction bases left unmatched: 2. The CDR3 spans 14 residues.

This clonotype was recorded at least ten times. This chain joins TRBV2 and TRBJ2-2, with 10 positions matching TRBD1. Germline CDR1 SNHLY, CDR2 FYNNEI. V shed 8 bases, J shed 1 base, and the junction held 7 bases outside the gene matches. This CDR3 comprises 16 residues. This chain's CDR3 is CASGVGQGLNTGELFF. The CDR3 DNA reads as TGTGCCAGCGGCGTGGGACAGGGGCTGAACACCGGGGAGCTGTTTTTT.

The chain joins TRBV11-1 to TRBJ1-5, with 7 bases lining up with TRBD1. This CDR3 has 15 residues. CDR1 and CDR2 from the germline V gene are SGHAT and FQDESV (reference sequence). Written as DNA, the CDR3 is TGTGCTCAGGACAGGCGGGTTGTCGGCAATCAGCCCCAGCATTTT. Protein: CAQDRRVVGNQPQHF.

The chain carries TRBV19 and TRBJ2-7, with TRBD1 matching over 8 bases. Trimming took 2 bases from V and 4 from J; bases not matched to a gene: 7. The CDR3 contains 15 residues. Germline V lookup: CDR1 LNHDA, CDR2 SQIVND (reference sequence). Written as DNA, the CDR3 is TGTGCCAGTAGTATATCCAGGACAGGGCGATACGAGCAGTACTTC. Translating gives CASSISRTGRYEQYF.

V usage is TRBV6-1 and J usage is TRBJ2-7; TRBD1 agrees at 11 bases. Unmatched junction bases numbered 8, after V lost 7 bases and J lost 3 bases. The CDR3 length is 15 residues. Germline V lookup: CDR1 MNHNS, CDR2 SASEGT. CDR3 region: CASIGRDRGDYEQYF. In nucleotides, the CDR3 is TGTGCCAGCATCGGCCGGGACAGGGGGGACTACGAGCAGTACTTC.

Concerning this clonotype itself: A much larger clone sits a single nucleotide away, making a read error possible. In DNA form, the CDR3 reads TGTGCCAGCAGACCTGAGGGTCAAGAGACCCCGTACTTC. It encodes CASRPEGQETPYF. The chain combines TRBV11-1 with TRBJ2-5, with D perhaps TRBD2 (5 bases). Looked up from germline, CDR1 is SGHAT and CDR2 is FQDESV (reference sequence). The CDR3 length is 13 residues.

The chain recombines TRBV6-5 with TRBJ1-5; 10 bases are shared with TRBD1. V was clipped by 6 bases and J by 5 bases; unmatched bases: 4. Germline values: CDR1 MNHEY, CDR2 SVGAGI. This CDR3 has 14 residues. Here the CDR3 reads CASRRQGAYQPQHF. The CDR3, as DNA: TGTGCCAGCAGGAGACAGGGGGCATATCAGCCCCAGCATTTT.